This T cell receptor beta chain stems from a study of CD4 T cells in relation to SARS-CoV-2 and coronaviruses. For the study at large: PBMCs were cultured with antigen for around nine days before TCR beta sequencing. Patient ages ranged from about 20 to 72, median 38.

Turning to this clone: What it recognizes is unknown.

The CDR3 runs 20 residues. Germline lookup yields CDR1 SQVTM and CDR2 ANQGSEA. Losses at the gene ends were 0 bases for V and 2 bases for J; bases not matched to a gene: 12. Overall study findings and caveats: The assay detects memory recall responses, not culture-primed primary responses.

Here immunoSEQ multiplex PCR was the method, and the copy in TCRdb shows in-frame clones only, minus some. This table has about 41,000 clones, 84% appearing once. Sorted naive or memory CD4+ cells met CEF peptides for over 9 days. This TCR derives from an adult with COVID-19. The chain couples TRBV29-1 to TRBJ2-1; 14 bases line up with TRBD2. The specimen was naive CD4+ T cells from PBMCs, cultured in vitro. Subset described: naive CD4+ T cells isolated by negative enrichment. This CDR3 is CSVEDLPGTSGSGAYNEQFF. The DNA for the CDR3 is TGCAGCGTTGAAGATCTTCCGGGGACTAGCGGGAGTGGCGCCTACAATGAGCAGTTCTTC.